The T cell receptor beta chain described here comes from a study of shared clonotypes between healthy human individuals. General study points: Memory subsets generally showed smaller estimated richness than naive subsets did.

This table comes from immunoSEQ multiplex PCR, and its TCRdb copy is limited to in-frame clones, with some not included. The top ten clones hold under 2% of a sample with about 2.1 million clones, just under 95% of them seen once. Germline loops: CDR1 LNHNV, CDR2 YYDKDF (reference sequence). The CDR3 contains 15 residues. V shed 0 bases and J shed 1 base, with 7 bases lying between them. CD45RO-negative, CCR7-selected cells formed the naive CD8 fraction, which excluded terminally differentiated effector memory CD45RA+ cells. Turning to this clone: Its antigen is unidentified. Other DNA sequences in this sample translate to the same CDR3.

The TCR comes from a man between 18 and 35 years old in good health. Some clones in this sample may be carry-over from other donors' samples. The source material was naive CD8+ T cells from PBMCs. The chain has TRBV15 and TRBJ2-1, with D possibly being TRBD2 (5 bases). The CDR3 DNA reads TGTGCCACCAGCAGAGAAGGGAGATCCTACAATGAGCAGTTCTTC. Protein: CATSREGRSYNEQFF.